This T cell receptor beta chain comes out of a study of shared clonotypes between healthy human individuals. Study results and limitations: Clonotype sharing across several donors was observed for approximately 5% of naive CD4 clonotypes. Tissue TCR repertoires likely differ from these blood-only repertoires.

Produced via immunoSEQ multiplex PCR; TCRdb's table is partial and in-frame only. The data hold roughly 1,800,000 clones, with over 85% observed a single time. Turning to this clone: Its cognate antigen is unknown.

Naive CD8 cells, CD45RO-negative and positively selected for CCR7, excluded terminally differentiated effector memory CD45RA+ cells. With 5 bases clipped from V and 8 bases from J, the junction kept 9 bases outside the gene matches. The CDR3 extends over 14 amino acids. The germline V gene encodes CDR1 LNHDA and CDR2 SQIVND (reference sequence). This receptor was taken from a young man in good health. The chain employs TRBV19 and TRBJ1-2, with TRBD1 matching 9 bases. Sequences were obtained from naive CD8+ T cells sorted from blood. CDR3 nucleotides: TGTGCCAGTAGTCCAGGGACAGGGAGTTTCGGCTACACCTTC. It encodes CASSPGTGSFGYTF.